A single T cell receptor beta chain is shown here with its context. Assay: immunoSEQ multiplex PCR; the TCRdb copy retains only in-frame clones and omits some. The data hold 30,000 to 45,000 clones, with more than 65% observed a single time. This specimen belongs to a study of OX40 agonist ivuxolimab in advanced cancers. The CDR3 is 15 residues long. V shed 3 bases and J shed 0 bases, with 10 bases lying between them. Per the germline V gene, CDR1 is MNHEY and CDR2 is SMNVEV (reference sequence). The chain employs TRBV27 and TRBJ2-3, with a possible D match to TRBD2 (5 bases). The material was CD4+ or CD8+ T cells sorted from blood, obtained in a trial of the OX40 agonist ivuxolimab. The clonotype originates from an adult with an advanced solid tumor such as melanoma, head and neck, liver or kidney cancer. CDR3 coding DNA: TGTGCCAGCAGTTTTTTAGCGACTAGCACAGATACGCAGTATTTT. It encodes CASSFLATSTDTQYF.